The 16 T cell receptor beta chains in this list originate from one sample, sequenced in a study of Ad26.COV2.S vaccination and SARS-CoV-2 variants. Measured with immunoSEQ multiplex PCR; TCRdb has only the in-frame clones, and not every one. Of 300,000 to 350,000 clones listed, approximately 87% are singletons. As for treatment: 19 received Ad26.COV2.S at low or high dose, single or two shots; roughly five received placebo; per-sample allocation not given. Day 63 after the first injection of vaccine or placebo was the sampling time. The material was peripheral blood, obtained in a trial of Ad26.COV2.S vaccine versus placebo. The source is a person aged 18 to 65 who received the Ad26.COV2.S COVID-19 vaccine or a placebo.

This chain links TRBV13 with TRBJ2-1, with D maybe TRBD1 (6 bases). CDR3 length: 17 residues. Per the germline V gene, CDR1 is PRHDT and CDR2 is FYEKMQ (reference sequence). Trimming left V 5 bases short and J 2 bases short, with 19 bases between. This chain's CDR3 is CASSVQLGAETYNEQFF. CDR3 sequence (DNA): TGTGCCAGCAGCGTCCAGCTGGGGGCCGAGACCTACAATGAGCAGTTCTTC.

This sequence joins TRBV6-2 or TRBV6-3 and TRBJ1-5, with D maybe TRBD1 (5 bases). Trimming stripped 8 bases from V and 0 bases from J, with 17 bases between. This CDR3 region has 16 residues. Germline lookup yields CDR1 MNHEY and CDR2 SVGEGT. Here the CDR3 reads CASGPTAQYSNQPQHF. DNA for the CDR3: TGTGCCAGCGGCCCGACAGCCCAATATAGCAATCAGCCCCAGCATTTT.

The CDR3: CASSPGLAAYNEQFF. DNA for the CDR3: TGTGCCAGCAGCCCGGGACTAGCGGCCTACAATGAGCAGTTCTTC. The chain joins TRBV7-2 to TRBJ2-1; 11 positions match TRBD2. J gave up 2 bases and V 5 bases, and 2 bases lay outside the gene matches. Germline loops: CDR1 SGHTA, CDR2 FQGNSA. The CDR3 is made up of 15 amino acids.

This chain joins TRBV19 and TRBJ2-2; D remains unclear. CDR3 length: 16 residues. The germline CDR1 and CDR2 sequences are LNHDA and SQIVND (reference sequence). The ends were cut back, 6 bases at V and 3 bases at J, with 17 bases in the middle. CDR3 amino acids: CASSPPRPADTGELFF. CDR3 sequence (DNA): TGTGCCAGTAGCCCACCAAGGCCCGCGGACACCGGGGAGCTGTTTTTT.

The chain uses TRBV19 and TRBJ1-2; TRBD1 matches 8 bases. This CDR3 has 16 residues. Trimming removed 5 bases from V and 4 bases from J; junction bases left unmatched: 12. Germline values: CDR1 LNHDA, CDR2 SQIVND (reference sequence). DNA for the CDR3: TGTGCCAGTAGTGAAGTAAGGGACAGGCAACGCTATGGCTACACCTTC. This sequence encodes CASSEVRDRQRYGYTF.

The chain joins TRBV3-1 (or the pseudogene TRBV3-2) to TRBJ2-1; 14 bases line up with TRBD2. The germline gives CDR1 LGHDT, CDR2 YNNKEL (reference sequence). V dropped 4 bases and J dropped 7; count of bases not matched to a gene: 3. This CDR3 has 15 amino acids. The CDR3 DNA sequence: TGTGCCAGCAGCCCGGGACTAGCGGGAGTAAATGAGCAGTTCTTC. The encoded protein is CASSPGLAGVNEQFF.

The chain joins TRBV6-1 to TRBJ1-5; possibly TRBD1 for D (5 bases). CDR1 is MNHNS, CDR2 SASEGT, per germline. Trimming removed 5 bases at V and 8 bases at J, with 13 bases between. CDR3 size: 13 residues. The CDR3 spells CASSYQGMEPQHF. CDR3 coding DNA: TGTGCCAGCAGTTATCAGGGCATGGAGCCCCAGCATTTT.

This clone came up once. DNA of the CDR3: TGTGCCAGCAGCTTGCAAACCGATACGCAGTATTTT. It is translated as CASSLQTDTQYF. J is TRBJ2-3 and V is TRBV5-4; D is uncertain. V shed 1 base and J shed 6 bases, with 6 bases lying between them. CDR1 and CDR2 from the germline V gene are SGHNT and YYREEE (reference sequence). The CDR3 is 12 amino acids.

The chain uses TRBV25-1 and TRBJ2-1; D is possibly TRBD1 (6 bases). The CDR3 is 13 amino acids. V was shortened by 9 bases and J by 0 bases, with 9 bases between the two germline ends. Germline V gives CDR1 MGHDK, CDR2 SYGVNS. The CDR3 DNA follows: TGTGCCAGTGGGGGCAGCTCCTACAATGAGCAGTTCTTC. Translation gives CASGGSSYNEQFF.

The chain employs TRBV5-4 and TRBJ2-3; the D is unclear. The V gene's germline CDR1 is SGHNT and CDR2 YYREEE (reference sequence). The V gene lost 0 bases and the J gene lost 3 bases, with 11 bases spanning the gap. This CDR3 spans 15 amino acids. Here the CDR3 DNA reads TGTGCCAGCAGCTTGGCCGCCCAGAGGACAGATACGCAGTATTTT. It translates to CASSLAAQRTDTQYF.

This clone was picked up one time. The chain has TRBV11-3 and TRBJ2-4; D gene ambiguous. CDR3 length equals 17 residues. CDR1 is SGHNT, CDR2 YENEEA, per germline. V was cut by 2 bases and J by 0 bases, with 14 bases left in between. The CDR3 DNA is TGTGCCAGCAGCTTACTTGTCATATCTTTAGCCAAAAACATTCAGTACTTC. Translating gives CASSLLVISLAKNIQYF. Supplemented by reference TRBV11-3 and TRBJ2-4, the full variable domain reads EAGVVQSPRYKIIEKKQPVAFWCNPISGHNTLYWYLQNLGQGPELLIRYENEEAVDDSQLPKDRFSAERLKGVDSTLKIQPAELGDSAVYLCASSLLVISLAKNIQYFGAGTRLSVL.

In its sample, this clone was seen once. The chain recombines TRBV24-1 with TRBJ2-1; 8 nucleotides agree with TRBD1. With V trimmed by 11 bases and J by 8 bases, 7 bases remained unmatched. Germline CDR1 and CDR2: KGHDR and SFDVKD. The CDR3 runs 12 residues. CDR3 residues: CAIGQGGDEQFF. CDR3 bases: TGTGCCATTGGACAGGGTGGCGATGAGCAGTTCTTC.

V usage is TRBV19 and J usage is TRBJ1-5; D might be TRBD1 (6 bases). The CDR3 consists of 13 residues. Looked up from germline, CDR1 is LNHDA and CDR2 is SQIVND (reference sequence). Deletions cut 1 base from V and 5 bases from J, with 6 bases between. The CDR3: CASSIGTDQPQHF. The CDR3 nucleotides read TGTGCCAGTAGTATAGGGACAGATCAGCCCCAGCATTTT. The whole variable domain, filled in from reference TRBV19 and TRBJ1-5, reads DGGITQSPKYLFRKEGQNVTLSCEQNLNHDAMYWYRQDPGQGLRLIYYSQIVNDFQKGDIAEGYSVSREKKESFPLTVTSAQKNPTAFYLCASSIGTDQPQHFGDGTRLSIL.

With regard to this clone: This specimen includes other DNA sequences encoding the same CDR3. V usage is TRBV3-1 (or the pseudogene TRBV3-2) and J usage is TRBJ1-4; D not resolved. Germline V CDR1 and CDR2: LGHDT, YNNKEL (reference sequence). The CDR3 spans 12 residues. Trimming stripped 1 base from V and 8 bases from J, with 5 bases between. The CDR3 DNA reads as TGTGCCAGCAGCCAAGGCGGCGAAAAACTGTTTTTT. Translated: CASSQGGEKLFF.

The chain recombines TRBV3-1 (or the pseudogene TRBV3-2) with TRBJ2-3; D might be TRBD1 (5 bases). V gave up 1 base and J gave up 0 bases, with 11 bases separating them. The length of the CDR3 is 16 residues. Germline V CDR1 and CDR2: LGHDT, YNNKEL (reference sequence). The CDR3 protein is CASSQGRQPSTDTQYF. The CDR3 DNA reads TGTGCCAGCAGCCAAGGGCGACAGCCGAGCACAGATACGCAGTATTTT.

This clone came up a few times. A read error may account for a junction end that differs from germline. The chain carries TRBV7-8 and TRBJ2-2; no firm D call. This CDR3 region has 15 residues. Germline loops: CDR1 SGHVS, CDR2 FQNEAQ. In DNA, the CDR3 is TGTGCCAGCAGCTTGGGCCAGGCCGCCACCGCGGAGCTGTTTTTT. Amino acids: CASSLGQAATAELFF.